What follows describes a single TCR beta chain. The clone's antigen remains unknown. The record has no base qualities; no much larger clone is one base away. The sample carries other DNA sequences with the same CDR3. The cohort comprised 550 to 700 healthy bone marrow donors. At the time of sampling, all cohort members were nominally healthy, though unrecorded immune exposures were likely present. The donor was CMV seronegative and was included in the group of approximately 350 seronegative cohort members. Each donor provided a peripheral blood sample, and peripheral blood mononuclear cells were used for TCR beta sequencing. The Qiagen DNeasy Blood Extraction Kit was used to extract genomic DNA from the blood cell samples. The record originates from a study of cytomegalovirus exposure and HLA in healthy donors (dated by TCRdb to the late 2010s). Broadly, across the study: An earlier analysis of approximately 640 of the donors reported approximately 290 Gb of sequence data and around 120 million unique TCR beta sequences from some 180 million T cells. An early release covering just under 650 HLA-typed donors comprised roughly 300 gigabases of sequencing data and 65 million to 100 million unique TCR sequences. Of the roughly 420 genotyped donors, 65% to 90% were placed in the genetic ancestry cluster associated with self-reported Caucasian donors. The aim of the study was to test whether cataloging public T cell receptors could identify signatures of past pathogen exposure. The study used immunosequencing to profile the T cell repertoires of approximately 690 subjects and linked those repertoires to cytomegalovirus serostatus. A separate validation cohort of about 110 different subjects was used in addition to the approximately 610-subject first cohort. To predict cytomegalovirus infection status, the study combined high-throughput TCR immunosequencing, statistical association of individual TCRs with disease status, and machine learning. A later analysis re-examined previously published TCR beta repertoires from more than 600 donors and added high-resolution HLA genotyping to investigate patterns of TCR occurrence. In the later analysis, no new phenotypic data were used to find candidate immune exposures; instead, reliance was placed on TCR beta sequences and their occurrence across donors. An earlier analysis of some 500 of the donors used high-throughput TCR beta sequencing to judge whether each TCR beta V gene segment behaved as functional or pseudogenic. Donor age, sex, ethnicity and CMV serostatus were compiled alongside the repertoire data. A later genetic analysis took genome-wide SNP genotypes for about 65% of the roughly 670 donors and used that subset as a discovery cohort. Every discovery cohort repertoire had been produced on one sequencing platform. Both class I and class II loci were covered by HLA typing, at four-digit resolution. The number of donors typed differed by locus, with 629-630 for A, B, C, DRB1 and DQB1, roughly 520 for DQA1, 600 to 610 for DPA1, and some 470 for DPB1. A handful of DR-DQ haplotypes were handled as single units for association and clustering because linkage in the cohort was strong. Among 350 to 400 genotyped donors of the cohort, an average of approximately 240,000 unique TCR beta nucleotide sequences were sequenced per donor, roughly 20% of them non-productive.

Library generation was performed with the immunoSEQ multiplex PCR assay. For the multiplex PCR, a mixture combining 60 forward primers for TCR Vbeta segments and 13 reverse primers for TCR Jbeta segments was used. The CDR3 region of rearranged TCR beta genes was amplified from genomic DNA with a multiplex PCR assay. The amplified TCR beta libraries were sequenced on the Illumina HiSeq System as 87-base-pair reads. As for how the authors treated the data: A later analysis tallied 75 million to 95 million unique TCR beta chains across the 666 repertoires, and approximately 12 million of those chains were shared by two or more donors. Raw reads were error-corrected and collapsed into unique sequences with a nearest-neighbor algorithm that merged closely related sequences to remove PCR and sequencing errors. Alignment of CDR3 sequences to IMGT reference sequences was used to assign V, D and J gene segments. For a sequence to be retained, at least a six-nucleotide match to both a V gene segment and a J gene segment was required. Rearrangements were classified as productive when the CDR3 lacked stop codons and remained in frame with V and J, and all other rearrangements were classified as non-productive. CDR3 was defined by IMGT convention, running from the second conserved V-encoded cysteine to the conserved J-encoded phenylalanine. The earlier analysis of about 610 of the donors excluded any sequence lacking an unambiguous match to a single V gene segment. An earlier analysis of around 600 of the donors classified V segments as functional when productive rearrangements were above 56.7% and as segregating when the standard deviation between donors was above 5%. To diagnose cytomegalovirus status from the catalog of TCR beta chain sequences, a statistical classification framework was built. A later analysis assigned V and J genes by comparing TCR nucleotide sequences with IMGT/GENE-DB human TR gene sequences. Using the TCRdist pipeline, a later analysis assigned CDR3 sequences along with most-parsimonious VDJ recombination scenarios. In a later analysis, each TCR beta chain was defined by its CDR3 amino acid sequence together with its V-gene family, and reads without a unique V-gene family were excluded. To address suspected cross-contamination and a sequencing artifact, a later analysis removed several hundred highly shared, low-generation-probability nucleotide sequences. In a later analysis, a clonal expansion index for each public chain was calculated from normalized within-repertoire ranks of inferred template counts. In a later analysis, generation probabilities were computed using a VDJ recombination model fitted to out-of-frame rearrangements, and the results were checked against IGoR. In a later analysis, hypergeometric tests were used to score TCR-TCR, TCR-HLA and TCR-CMV co-occurrence, with a repertoire-size bias correction applied to TCR pairs. In a later analysis, false discovery rates were estimated by permuting HLA or CMV assignments 20 times. A later analysis grouped co-occurring TCRs with DBSCAN, adding TCRdist sequence similarity when clustering within HLA-allele-positive subsets. Repertoires with fewer than 30,000 or more than 120,000 public chains, plus five repertoires with anomalous nucleotide sharing, were excluded from co-occurrence clustering. TCRdb obtained this table from immuneACCESS and retained in-frame rearrangements with V and J assigned. These tables miss some clones; where compared with another copy, unresolved V genes account for less than half of the shortfall, and the remainder is unexplained. V, J and clone size are those of that table, while D and trimming were read from the DNA. The sample yields 170,000 or so clones; 65% to 80% were counted once. Of the sample, 1.5% to 2% is held by the ten largest clones.

Study-wide conclusions, independent of this receptor: In an earlier analysis of 587 of the donors, most TCR beta V segments appeared in productive rearrangements about 87% or about 30% of the time, broadly matching IMGT annotations. Presence/absence analyses assumed roughly uniform sequencing depth across donors, an assumption that may not hold. While some public TCRs were present in many individuals, most TCR sequences turned up only very rarely across donors. In a later genetic analysis, fewer N-insertions in productive TCRs were reported among donors in an Asian-associated ancestry cluster than the roughly 700-donor mean. This cohort had only TCR beta chains sequenced, and the lack of alpha or paired-chain data limited which features could be detected. In a later analysis, some 18,000 TCR beta sequences were associated with specific HLA alleles at a false discovery rate of 0.05. A further reported finding was that TCR beta sequences accurately predicted the HLA-A and HLA-B alleles for most subjects in the first cohort. The study gave a list of about 160 TCR beta chains associated with cytomegalovirus. The classifier was reported to diagnose cytomegalovirus status with high specificity and sensitivity in both the original cohort and the validation cohort. Because counts were too low, seventeen rarely observed V segments, including chromosome 9 orphons, were left out of the earlier analysis of some 640 of the donors. Assigning TCR associations to individual alleles was difficult when HLA alleles, especially DR and DQ, strongly co-occurred. Correlated functional status among segregating V segments might reflect linkage disequilibrium, but an unknown experimental factor could not be ruled out. Some IMGT-functional V segments, including TRBV6-2 and TRBV6-3, could not be distinguished by the 87-base-pair reads and were therefore excluded. In a later analysis, HLA-associated TCR beta chains showed more clonal expansion and lower generation probabilities than non-associated chains that were equally common. The only immune exposure information available for the cohort was CMV serostatus. Because HLA typing was missing for some donors at each locus, association tests included only the typed subset. An association between a missense DCLRE1C variant and V-gene and J-gene trimming of TCR beta chains was found in a later genetic analysis and replicated in an independent cohort. A cluster of highly shared sequence variants was judged likely to represent a technical artifact of the sequencing pipeline. Several of the top co-occurrence clusters appeared to be linked to parvovirus B19, influenza, CMV and Epstein-Barr virus, according to a later analysis. Three of the identified cytomegalovirus-associated TCR beta chains were confirmed in vitro to be specific for cytomegalovirus antigens. According to a later analysis, TCR association rates differed among HLA loci, with DRB1 alleles showing the most associated TCRs and HLA-C alleles showing the fewest. In a later analysis, most CMV-associated TCR beta chains were found to appear HLA-restricted, with HLA associations seemingly driven largely by CMV exposure. It was suggested by the authors that the approach could potentially be generalized to other disease states and immunological phenotypes.

CDR1 SQVTM and CDR2 ANQGSEA were looked up in the germline V gene. Cut back by 4 bases and 4 bases, the V and J ends lie 20 bases apart. The CDR3 goes from the cysteine to the phenylalanine over 15 residues. The DNA shown is the 45-base CDR3, in frame from base 1. This clonotype was sampled from a woman in her 30s in good health and CMV-seronegative. The sequenced sample consisted of PBMCs. The chain links TRBV29-1 with TRBJ2-7; matching of 6 bases hints at TRBD1 as the D gene. The DNA sequence reads TGCAGCGTTGTGGTCTGGCAGGGGATTAGGTACGAGCAGTACTTC. Its translation is CSVVVWQGIRYEQYF.